This TCR beta chain was identified in a study of blood T cell repertoires in COVID-19. Study in general: Specimens from acute and convalescent COVID-19 originated in the United States, Italy and Spain. PBMCs, B-cell-depleted T cells, or T cells provided the cDNA or gDNA that made up the material.

Of note for this clone: At the DNA level, this CDR3 is encoded by other sequences in the same sample as well.

Original methodology: Cell counts per sample came from amplifying reference gene primers. The table came from immunoSEQ multiplex PCR; TCRdb's copy has only in-frame clones and leaves some out. V and J calls and clone size are copied from that table; D and trimming were computed from the DNA. The data contain around 100,000 clones, approximately 90% of them singletons. The TCR comes from a man aged 45-65 years with acute or convalescent COVID-19. Sequenced: peripheral blood.

CDR3 in amino acids: CASSPGLAGAYNEQFF. The CDR3 region has the DNA TGTGCCAGCTCACCAGGACTAGCGGGGGCCTACAATGAGCAGTTCTTC. The chain joins TRBV18 to TRBJ2-1; 13 positions agree with TRBD2. This CDR3 spans 16 amino acids. In germline, CDR1 is KGHSH, CDR2 LQKENI. The J segment lost 2 bases and the V segment lost 2 bases, leaving 0 bases of the junction unmatched.